Sequencing of this TCR beta chain was carried out in a study of T cell repertoires in cytomegalovirus infection. General observations from the study: Ex vivo, HLA-C-restricted CMV-specific TCR beta clonotypes prevailed over the rest of the response. Using cumulative public TCR beta family frequency, the authors identified those who carried CMV together with the relevant HLA.

A remark on this clonotype: Its antigen is not identified.

TCRdb called the reads again in MiXCR, with one record for every CDR3 protein. The sample consists of fewer than 650,000 distinct CDR3 sequences, 40% of them appearing once. There are 15 residues in the CDR3. The germline V and J ends were trimmed by 4 bases and 4 bases, with 15 bases remaining between them. Germline-derived CDR1 and CDR2 are SGHTA and FQGNSA. The clonotype was recovered from a human donor in good health (CMV status not recorded). Some clones in this sample may be carry-over from other donors' samples. The sequencing here drew on cultured PBMCs, taken from culture after CMV antigen stimulation. This chain joins TRBV7-2 and TRBJ2-3; the D gene could be TRBD1 or TRBD2 (6 bases each). The CDR3 DNA is TGTGCCAGCAGCTCTACCGGGGGCGACGCAGATACGCAGTATTTT. It translates to CASSSTGGDADTQYF.